This T cell receptor beta chain derives from a study of blood T cell repertoires in COVID-19. The CDR3 consists of 13 residues. Trimming stripped 8 bases from V and 7 bases from J, with 14 bases between. Looked up from germline, CDR1 is MNHEY and CDR2 is SVGAGI. Libraries were prepared by immunoSEQ multiplex PCR; TCRdb keeps only in-frame clonotypes and omits some of them. Among approximately 97,000 clones listed, roughly nine tenths were seen once. This clone was counted a few times. The V and J genes are TRBV6-5 and TRBJ1-4; D is possibly TRBD1 (5 bases). This sequence was found in a man between 60 and 75 years old with acute or convalescent COVID-19. Source material: peripheral blood. The CDR3 protein is CASRRGESEKLFF. The DNA for the CDR3 is TGTGCCAGCCGACGGGGGGAGAGTGAAAAACTGTTTTTT.